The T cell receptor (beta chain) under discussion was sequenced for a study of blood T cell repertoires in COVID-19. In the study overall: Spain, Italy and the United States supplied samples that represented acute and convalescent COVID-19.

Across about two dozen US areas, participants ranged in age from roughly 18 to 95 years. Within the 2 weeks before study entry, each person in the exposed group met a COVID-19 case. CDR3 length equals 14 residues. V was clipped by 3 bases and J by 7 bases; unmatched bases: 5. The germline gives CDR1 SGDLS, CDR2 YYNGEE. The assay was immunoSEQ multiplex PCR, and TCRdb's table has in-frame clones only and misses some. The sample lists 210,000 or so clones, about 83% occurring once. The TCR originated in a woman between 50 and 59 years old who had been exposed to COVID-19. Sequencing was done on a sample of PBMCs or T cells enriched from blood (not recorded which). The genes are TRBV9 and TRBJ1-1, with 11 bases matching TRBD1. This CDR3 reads CASSAGQGAIEAFF. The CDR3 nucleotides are TGTGCCAGCAGCGCCGGACAGGGGGCGATTGAAGCTTTCTTT. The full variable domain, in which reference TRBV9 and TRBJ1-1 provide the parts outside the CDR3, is DSGVTQTPKHLITATGQRVTLRCSPRSGDLSVYWYQQSLDQGLQFLIQYYNGEERAKGNILERFSAQQFPDLHSELNLSSLELGDSALYFCASSAGQGAIEAFFGQGTRLTVV.